Following are 10 T cell receptor beta chains from one sample sequenced in a study of tumor-infiltrating lymphocytes in primary liver carcinoma. Researchers generated TCR beta cDNA from about 450 ng of total RNA, relying on a constant-region primer. Investigators got TCR beta libraries out of three nested multiplex PCR rounds, done with slightly modified ARM-PCR. Rounds one and two of PCR, each of roughly 10 cycles, were primed with TRBV1-TRBV30 forward primers and a C-beta reverse primer. TCRdb used MiXCR to reprocess the multiplex PCR reads, holding one entry per CDR3 protein. The table lists some 110,000 distinct CDR3 sequences, around 83% of them singletons. The roughly 18-34 mg bulk tissue piece was not sorted before simultaneous RNA and DNA extraction. The material sequenced was liver tumor tissue from sampling region 3. Sample subset: tumor region T3, left-lateral pole. The receptors shown here come from a man aged 40-49 years with primary liver carcinoma and hepatitis B virus infection.

About this clonotype itself: This CDR3 is missing its conserved last phenylalanine or tryptophan, likely due to a read error. The DNA is omitted, as the CDR3 cannot be located on it reliably, and the CDR3 follows TCRdb's listing. This sequence joins TRBV4-3 and TRBJ2-3; the D call TRBD1 from the table was never checked on the DNA. Germline CDR1 LGHNA, CDR2 YSLEER. Both ends counted, the CDR3 spans 14 residues. The CDR3 reads CASSQGGASDTQYS.

Of note for this clonotype: The junction departs from the called germline gene at one end, perhaps through a read error. The chain joins TRBV7-8 to TRBJ1-1; D gene ambiguous. Germline CDR1 reads SGHVS; CDR2 reads FQNEAQ. The CDR3 has 14 residues. The CDR3 loop reads CVSSLQGTETEDFF. The CDR3 DNA reads as TGTGTCAGCAGCCTCCAAGGTACGGAGACTGAAGATTTCTTT.

The genes are TRBV30 and TRBJ2-7; a weak D match, TRBD2 (5 bases). Trimming pared 3 bases from V and 2 bases from J, leaving 17 bases between. The CDR3 has 15 residues. Germline values: CDR1 GTSNPN, CDR2 SVGIG (reference sequence). The CDR3 loop reads CAWSLKAAETYEQYF. As DNA, the CDR3 is TGTGCCTGGAGCCTAAAGGCAGCGGAAACCTACGAGCAGTACTTC.

This clonotype has only one observation. A junction boundary mismatches the germline segment, possibly from a read error. The chain employs TRBV11-2 and TRBJ2-3; D is perhaps TRBD1 (6 bases). Germline V gene data show CDR1 as SGHAT and CDR2 as FQNNGV. This CDR3 spans 16 amino acids. In DNA form, the CDR3 reads TGTGCCAGCAGCCCGTGGACAGTGGGGGACACACATACGCAGTATTTT. As protein: CASSPWTVGDTHTQYF.

Concerning this clonotype itself: The missing conserved phenylalanine or tryptophan at the end of this CDR3 makes a read error likely. The chain employs TRBV29-1 and TRBJ2-3; 16 nucleotides agree with TRBD2. The CDR3 consists of 16 residues. Per the germline V gene, CDR1 is SQVTM and CDR2 is ANQGSEA. CDR3 in DNA: TGCAGGGTCAGGGGACTAGCGGGAGGGAGGGCAGATACGCAGTATTCT. This sequence encodes CRVRGLAGGRADTQYS.

This clonotype appeared once. V is TRBV6-1 and J is TRBJ1-1; D gene ambiguous. Germline assignment: CDR1 MNHNS and CDR2 SASEGT. The V gene lost 6 bases and the J gene lost 9 bases, with 17 bases spanning the gap. This CDR3 contains 13 residues. In nucleotides, the CDR3 is TGTGCCAGCAGAGAGGGAGTTCGCCCTCAAGCTTTCTTT. This gives the protein CASREGVRPQAFF.

This chain joins TRBV20-1 and TRBJ1-1; unclear D gene. Trimming shortened V by 5 bases and J by 1 base, and 8 bases separated the two germline ends. The CDR3 consists of 12 residues. CDR1 and CDR2 (germline): DFQATT, SNEGSKA (reference sequence). CDR3 residues: CSAHDPNTEAFF. Here the CDR3 DNA reads TGCAGTGCTCATGACCCGAACACTGAAGCTTTCTTT.

As to this clonotype: One end of the junction does not line up with germline, which may come from a read error. V gene TRBV12-3 or TRBV12-4 combines with J gene TRBJ1-3; no reliable D call. CDR3 length: 16 residues. Written as DNA, the CDR3 is TGTGCCAGTAGTCTTGACCAGCGCATCTCTGGAAACACCATATTTTTT. Translated, it gives CASSLDQRISGNTIFF.

On this clonotype itself: A read error may produce the germline difference seen at one junction end. This rearrangement joins TRBV30 to TRBJ1-1, with D tentatively TRBD1 (5 bases). CDR3 length: 12 amino acids. Germline V lookup: CDR1 GTSNPN, CDR2 SVGIG (reference sequence). The chain's CDR3 is CARQCSNTEALF. DNA of the CDR3: TGTGCCAGACAGTGTTCGAACACTGAAGCTTTATTT.

Comments on this clonotype: Germline and junction disagree at one end, which may indicate a read error. V gene TRBV6-1 combines with J gene TRBJ1-5; 10 positions match TRBD1. The CDR3 runs to 16 residues. Germline V CDR1 and CDR2: MNHNS, SASEGT. The CDR3 DNA is TGTGCCAGCAGTGAACACACCGGGACAGGGGATCAGCCACAGCATTTT. Translated: CASSEHTGTGDQPQHF.